This T cell receptor (beta chain) was captured by sequencing in a study of blood T cell repertoires in COVID-19. About the research overall: The study drew acute and convalescent COVID-19 samples from the United States, Italy and Spain. Sources were T cells, B-cell-depleted T cells, or PBMCs; the material itself was cDNA or gDNA.

Seattle enrolled patients during active infection and tracked them longitudinally. Per the study methods: Reference gene primers were amplified, and this amplification served to estimate nucleated cell counts. TCRdb keeps only in-frame clones here, not all; method: immunoSEQ multiplex PCR. V and J calls plus clone size are reproduced from that table; the DNA served to infer D and trimming. Of some 46,000 clones listed, 80% to 90% are singletons. This CDR3 has 14 amino acids. Germline V gene lookup returns CDR1 SGHTA and CDR2 FQGNSA. The trim removed 5 bases at V and 3 bases at J, leaving 3 bases unmatched.

Sequencing used peripheral blood. V and J are TRBV7-2 and TRBJ1-2; 10 bases are shared with TRBD1. The sequence was obtained from a woman of 80 years or more with COVID-19, enrolled during active disease. The CDR3 DNA is TGTGCCAGCAGCCCGACAGGGGGCGACTATGGCTACACCTTC. It translates to CASSPTGGDYGYTF.